One and the same sample provided the 22 T cell receptor beta chains below, sequenced in a study of OX40 agonist ivuxolimab in advanced cancers. The receptor library was made with the immunoSEQ multiplex PCR assay. Not all clones reach the TCRdb copy of this immuneACCESS table, which keeps in-frame sequences only. Checked studies attribute under half of the gap to unresolved V genes and leave the rest unexplained. This sample gives some 91,000 clones in total; 87% of them show up just once. The ten largest clones capture about 4.5% of the sample. The input for sequencing was CD4+ or CD8+ T cells sorted from blood, taken in a trial of the OX40 agonist ivuxolimab. Source of these receptors: an adult with an advanced solid tumor such as melanoma, head and neck, liver or kidney cancer.

In DNA, the CDR3 is TGTGCCAGCAGTATAGGGGGGAGGCTCAATCAGCCCCAGCATTTT. It specifies CASSIGGRLNQPQHF. V is TRBV28 and J is TRBJ1-5; maybe TRBD1 (6 bases). V lost 5 bases, J lost 3 bases, and 14 bases lay in between. This CDR3 region has 15 residues. Germline CDR1 MDHEN, CDR2 SYDVKM.

This sequence joins TRBV28 and TRBJ2-5, with D possibly TRBD2 on 5 matching bases. V was trimmed by 2 bases and J by 5 bases, leaving 12 bases between them. The CDR3 totals 14 residues. Germline loops: CDR1 MDHEN, CDR2 SYDVKM. In DNA, the CDR3 is TGTGCCAGCAGTTTAACGGCTAGCCTCGAGACCCAGTACTTC. It translates to CASSLTASLETQYF.

The chain uses TRBV2 and TRBJ1-1, with a possible D match to TRBD1 (6 bases). The CDR3 covers 14 residues. The germline CDR1 and CDR2 sequences are SNHLY and FYNNEI. The V and J ends lost 7 bases and 0 bases respectively, with 12 bases between them. DNA of the CDR3: TGTGCCAGCACCTGGACAGTAATGAACACTGAAGCTTTCTTT. It codes for CASTWTVMNTEAFF.

This clone has just one count. The chain combines TRBV19 with TRBJ1-5, with D possibly TRBD1 on 6 matching bases. V was pared by 4 bases and J by 7 bases, with 17 bases between. This CDR3 has 15 residues. Germline CDR1 and CDR2: LNHDA and SQIVND (reference sequence). CDR3 sequence: CASSNYRQAGQPQHF. The CDR3 bases are TGTGCCAGTAGTAACTATCGACAGGCAGGACAGCCCCAGCATTTT.

The chain has TRBV11-3 and TRBJ2-1; D is unclear. Germline CDR1 SGHNT, CDR2 YENEEA. This CDR3 region has 13 residues. Trimming cost V 2 bases and J 9 bases, with 11 bases left between them. The CDR3 reads CASSLLNSREQFF. The DNA of the CDR3 is TGTGCCAGCAGCTTATTGAATAGTCGTGAGCAGTTCTTC.

This chain uses TRBV6-1 with TRBJ2-7; TRBD1 matches at 9 bases. Losses at the gene ends were 7 bases for V and 3 bases for J; bases not matched to a gene: 7. The CDR3 is 14 amino acids. Germline CDR1 reads MNHNS; CDR2 reads SASEGT. The CDR3 region has the DNA TGTGCCAGCAACGCCGACAGGGGGGTCTACGAGCAGTACTTC. Translating it yields CASNADRGVYEQYF.

This chain's CDR3 is CASSLGEYSNQPQHF. DNA for the CDR3: TGTGCCAGCAGTTTGGGGGAATATAGCAATCAGCCCCAGCATTTT. The chain couples TRBV28 to TRBJ1-5; weak D call: TRBD1 (5 bases). The CDR3 is 15 amino acids. Trimming stripped 3 bases from V and 0 bases from J, with 9 bases between. CDR1 is MDHEN, CDR2 SYDVKM, per germline.

The rearrangement joins TRBV28 to TRBJ1-2; the match to TRBD1 covers 8 bases. The CDR3 spans 12 residues. The germline gives CDR1 MDHEN, CDR2 SYDVKM. Unmatched junction bases numbered 2, after V lost 4 bases and J lost 7 bases. The CDR3 loop is CASSSQGVGYTF. The CDR3 DNA sequence: TGTGCCAGCAGTTCACAGGGGGTTGGCTACACCTTC.

The chain has TRBV27 and TRBJ2-1; D is unclear. Trimming shortened V by 3 bases and J by 4 bases, and 7 bases separated the two germline ends. Germline V CDR1 and CDR2: MNHEY, SMNVEV (reference sequence). CDR3 length equals 13 residues. The CDR3 nucleotides are TGTGCCAGCAGTTTCATTGCGTACAATGAGCAGTTCTTC. Protein product: CASSFIAYNEQFF.

V usage is TRBV5-8 and J usage is TRBJ1-5; possibly TRBD1 for D (6 bases). CDR1 is SGHTS, CDR2 YDEGEE, per germline. The CDR3 has 12 residues. V was pared by 3 bases and J by 6 bases, with 7 bases between. The CDR3 reads CASSSRGQPQHF. In DNA form, the CDR3 reads TGTGCCAGCAGCTCCAGGGGTCAGCCCCAGCATTTT.

V usage is TRBV5-4 and J usage is TRBJ2-5; possible D gene TRBD1, 5 bases. The V end was cut by 0 bases, the J end by 0 bases, with 9 bases between. The CDR3 has 15 amino acids. In germline, CDR1 is SGHNT, CDR2 YYREEE (reference sequence). The CDR3 spells CASSLGQWYQETQYF. CDR3 bases: TGTGCCAGCAGCTTGGGACAGTGGTACCAAGAGACCCAGTACTTC.

The chain uses TRBV15 and TRBJ2-5; D remains ambiguous. V was trimmed by 1 base and J by 2 bases, leaving 5 bases between them. This CDR3 region has 13 residues. CDR1 is LNHNV and CDR2 is YYDKDF in the germline V gene (reference sequence). The CDR3 nucleotides are TGTGCCACCAGCAGAGGAGCACAAGAGACCCAGTACTTC. Residues: CATSRGAQETQYF.

The chain is built from TRBV19 and TRBJ2-1, with D uncertain. This CDR3 comprises 12 residues. Germline loops: CDR1 LNHDA, CDR2 SQIVND (reference sequence). V was trimmed by 6 bases and J by 10 bases, leaving 13 bases between them. CDR3 loop: CASSPVPGEQFF. The CDR3 DNA reads TGTGCCAGTAGCCCCGTCCCGGGCGAGCAGTTCTTC.

The J gene is TRBJ1-5, the V gene TRBV19; TRBD1 agrees at 8 bases. The V gene's germline CDR1 is LNHDA and CDR2 SQIVND (reference sequence). CDR3 length: 15 amino acids. V dropped 5 bases and J dropped 2; count of bases not matched to a gene: 5. The CDR3 sequence is CASSFPGQGNQPQHF. The CDR3, as DNA: TGTGCCAGTAGTTTTCCGGGACAGGGCAATCAGCCCCAGCATTTT. The whole variable domain, remainder taken from reference TRBV19 and TRBJ1-5, is DGGITQSPKYLFRKEGQNVTLSCEQNLNHDAMYWYRQDPGQGLRLIYYSQIVNDFQKGDIAEGYSVSREKKESFPLTVTSAQKNPTAFYLCASSFPGQGNQPQHFGDGTRLSIL.

The rearrangement links TRBV11-3 to TRBJ2-3, with TRBD2 as a possible D gene (7 bases). CDR3 length: 14 residues. V was trimmed by 6 bases and J by 4 bases, leaving 14 bases between them. CDR1 is SGHNT, CDR2 YENEEA, per germline. Here the CDR3 reads CASSLGGVADTQYF. The DNA of the CDR3 is TGTGCCAGCAGTCTAGGGGGGGTCGCAGATACGCAGTATTTT. The full variable domain, in which reference TRBV11-3 and TRBJ2-3 provide the parts outside the CDR3, is EAGVVQSPRYKIIEKKQPVAFWCNPISGHNTLYWYLQNLGQGPELLIRYENEEAVDDSQLPKDRFSAERLKGVDSTLKIQPAELGDSAVYLCASSLGGVADTQYFGPGTRLTVL.

The chain carries TRBV6-1 and TRBJ2-3; 9 bases match TRBD1. CDR1 and CDR2 from the germline V gene are MNHNS and SASEGT. Trimming cost V 6 bases and J 5 bases; bases outside gene matches: 6. The CDR3 extends over 14 amino acids. The CDR3 here is CASRAGQGVDTQYF. DNA for the CDR3: TGTGCCAGCAGAGCGGGACAGGGTGTAGATACGCAGTATTTT.

The DNA of the CDR3 is TGTGCCAGCAGCCCTTCCGGACTGGATACGCAGTATTTT. Encoded protein: CASSPSGLDTQYF. This chain connects TRBV11-2 to TRBJ2-3, with D tentatively TRBD2 (5 bases). Germline-derived CDR1 and CDR2 are SGHAT and FQNNGV. The CDR3 is 13 residues long. V was trimmed by 5 bases and J by 6 bases, leaving 12 bases between them.

The chain links TRBV5-4 to TRBJ1-2; 10 bases are shared with TRBD1. V dropped 3 bases and J dropped 6; count of bases not matched to a gene: 8. In germline, CDR1 is SGHNT, CDR2 YYREEE (reference sequence). This CDR3 comprises 15 residues. CDR3 in DNA: TGTGCCAGCAGCTCGGGACAGGGGAGGTCTCATGGCTACACCTTC. Encoded protein: CASSSGQGRSHGYTF.

This clone was seen only a few times. The chain joins TRBV30 to TRBJ1-3; no firm D call. The germline V gene has CDR1 GTSNPN and CDR2 SVGIG (reference sequence). Trimming took off 2 bases at V and 0 bases at J, with 11 bases between the two ends. The CDR3 runs 15 residues. This CDR3 reads CAWSRAGFSGNTIYF. The CDR3 DNA is TGTGCCTGGAGTCGAGCTGGATTCTCTGGAAACACCATATATTTT.

In the case of this clone: At one end, the junction sequence differs from germline, possibly due to a read error. This chain links TRBV4-1 with TRBJ2-3, with 12 bases identical to TRBD2. Germline CDR1 reads MGHRA; CDR2 reads YSYEKL. CDR3 size: 15 residues. CDR3 sequence (DNA): TGCGCCAGCAGCCAGGCTCCCGGGACTAGCGGGTTCCAGGATTTT. Its protein is CASSQAPGTSGFQDF.

The J gene is TRBJ1-1, the V gene TRBV9; no clear D. In germline, CDR1 is SGDLS, CDR2 YYNGEE. Trimming removed 0 bases at V and 1 base at J, with 4 bases between. The CDR3 is made up of 13 amino acids. The chain's CDR3 is CASSVDGNTEAFF. The DNA of the CDR3 is TGTGCCAGCAGCGTAGATGGGAACACTGAAGCTTTCTTT.

The chain carries TRBV4-2 and TRBJ2-3; D unresolved. Trimming removed 0 bases from V and 0 bases from J, with 16 bases in between. From germline, CDR1 is LGHNA and CDR2 YNFKEQ. The CDR3 extends over 18 amino acids. The CDR3 sequence: CASSQDRVGDTSTDTQYF. CDR3 DNA sequence: TGTGCCAGCAGCCAAGATCGGGTTGGGGATACTAGCACAGATACGCAGTATTTT.